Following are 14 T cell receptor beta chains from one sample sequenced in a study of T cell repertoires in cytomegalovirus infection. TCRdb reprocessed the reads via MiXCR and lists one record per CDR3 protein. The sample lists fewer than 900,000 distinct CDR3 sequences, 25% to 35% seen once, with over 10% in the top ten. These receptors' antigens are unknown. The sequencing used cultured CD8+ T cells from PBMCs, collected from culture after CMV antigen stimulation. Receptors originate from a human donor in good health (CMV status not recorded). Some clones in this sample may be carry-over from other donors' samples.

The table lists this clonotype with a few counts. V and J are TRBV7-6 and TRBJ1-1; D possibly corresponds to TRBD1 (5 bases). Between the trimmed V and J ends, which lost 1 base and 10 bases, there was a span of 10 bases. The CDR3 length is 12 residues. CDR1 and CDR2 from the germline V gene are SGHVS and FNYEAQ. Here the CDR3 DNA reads TGTGCCAGCAGCTTAGATGGGGCATCAGCTTTCTTT. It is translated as CASSLDGASAFF.

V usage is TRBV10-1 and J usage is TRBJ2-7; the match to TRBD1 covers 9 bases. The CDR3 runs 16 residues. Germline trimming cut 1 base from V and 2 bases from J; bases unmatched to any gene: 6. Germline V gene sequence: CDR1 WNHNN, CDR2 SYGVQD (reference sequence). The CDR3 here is CASSEYRDRAPYEQYF. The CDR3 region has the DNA TGCGCCAGCAGTGAGTACCGGGACAGGGCACCCTACGAGCAGTACTTC.

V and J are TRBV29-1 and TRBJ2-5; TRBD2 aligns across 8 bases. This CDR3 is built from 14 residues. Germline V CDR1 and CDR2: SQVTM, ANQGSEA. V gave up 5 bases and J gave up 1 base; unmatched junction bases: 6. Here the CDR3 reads CSVQRGYVQETQYF. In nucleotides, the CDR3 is TGCAGCGTTCAGCGGGGGTACGTCCAAGAGACCCAGTACTTC. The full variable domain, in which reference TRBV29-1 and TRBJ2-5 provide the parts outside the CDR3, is SAVISQKPSRDICQRGTSLTIQCQVDSQVTMMFWYRQQPGQSLTLIATANQGSEATYESGFVIDKFPISRPNLTFSTLTVSNMSPEDSSIYLCSVQRGYVQETQYFGPGTRLLVL.

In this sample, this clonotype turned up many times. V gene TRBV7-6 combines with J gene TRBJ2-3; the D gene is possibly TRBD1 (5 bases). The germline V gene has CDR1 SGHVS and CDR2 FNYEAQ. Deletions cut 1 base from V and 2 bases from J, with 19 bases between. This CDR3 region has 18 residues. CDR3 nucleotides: TGTGCCAGCAGCTTAGTTGAGGACATGATAGGGGCCACAGATACGCAGTATTTT. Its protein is CASSLVEDMIGATDTQYF.

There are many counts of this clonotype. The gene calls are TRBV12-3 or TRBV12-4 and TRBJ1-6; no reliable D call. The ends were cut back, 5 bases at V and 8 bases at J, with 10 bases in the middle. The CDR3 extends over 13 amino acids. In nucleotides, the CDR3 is TGTGCCAGCAGTCCAGGCAACTATTCACCCCTCCACTTT. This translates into CASSPGNYSPLHF.

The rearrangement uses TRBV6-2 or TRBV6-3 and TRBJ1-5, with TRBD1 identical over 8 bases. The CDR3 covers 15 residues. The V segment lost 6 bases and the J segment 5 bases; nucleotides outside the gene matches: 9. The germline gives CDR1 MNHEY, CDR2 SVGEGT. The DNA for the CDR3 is TGTGCCAGCAGGGGTAGGACAGGGCACGATCAGCCCCAGCATTTT. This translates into CASRGRTGHDQPQHF.

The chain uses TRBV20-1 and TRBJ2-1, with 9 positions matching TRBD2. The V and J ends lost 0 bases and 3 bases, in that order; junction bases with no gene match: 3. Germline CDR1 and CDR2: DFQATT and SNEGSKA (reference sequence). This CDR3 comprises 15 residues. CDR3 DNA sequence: TGCAGTGCTAGAGAAGGCGGGGGGGTCTACAATGAGCAGTTCTTC. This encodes CSAREGGGVYNEQFF.

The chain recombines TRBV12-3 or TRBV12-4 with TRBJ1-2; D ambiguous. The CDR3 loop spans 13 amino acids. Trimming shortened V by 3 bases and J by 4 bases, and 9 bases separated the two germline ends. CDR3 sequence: CASSLSIGYGYTF. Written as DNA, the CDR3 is TGTGCCAGCAGTTTGTCAATCGGCTATGGCTACACCTTC.

The CDR3 here is CASSLSFGGWQPQHF. Here the CDR3 DNA reads TGTGCCAGCAGTTTATCCTTCGGGGGGTGGCAGCCCCAGCATTTT. The V call is TRBV12-3 or TRBV12-4, the J call TRBJ1-5, with D tentatively TRBD1 (5 bases). V gave up 2 bases and J gave up 7 bases, with 15 bases separating them. The CDR3 length is 15 residues.

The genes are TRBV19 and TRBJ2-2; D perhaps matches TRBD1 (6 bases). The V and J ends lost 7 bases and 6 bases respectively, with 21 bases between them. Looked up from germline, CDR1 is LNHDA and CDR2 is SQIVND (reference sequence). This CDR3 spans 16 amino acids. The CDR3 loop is CASTPRRNRESGELFF. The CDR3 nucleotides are TGTGCCAGTACCCCGAGAAGAAACAGGGAGTCCGGGGAGCTGTTTTTT.

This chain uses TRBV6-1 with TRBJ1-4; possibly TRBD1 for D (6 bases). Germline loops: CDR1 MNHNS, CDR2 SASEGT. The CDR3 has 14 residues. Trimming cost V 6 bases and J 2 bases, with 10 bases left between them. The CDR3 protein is CASRQGWTNEKLFF. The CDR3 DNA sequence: TGTGCCAGCAGGCAGGGGTGGACTAATGAAAAACTGTTTTTT.

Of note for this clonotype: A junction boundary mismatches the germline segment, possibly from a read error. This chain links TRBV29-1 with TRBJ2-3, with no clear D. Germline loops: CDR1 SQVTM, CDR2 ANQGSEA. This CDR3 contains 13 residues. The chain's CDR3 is CSVEARSTDTQYF. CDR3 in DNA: TGCAGCGTAGAAGCGCGGAGCACAGATACGCAGTATTTT.

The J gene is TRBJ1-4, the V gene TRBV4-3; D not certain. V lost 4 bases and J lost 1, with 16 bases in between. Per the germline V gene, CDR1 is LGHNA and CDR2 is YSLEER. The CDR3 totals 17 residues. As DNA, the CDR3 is TGCGCCAGCAGCCCAAAAGCGGGGTTTGAAACTAATGAAAAACTGTTTTTT. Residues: CASSPKAGFETNEKLFF.

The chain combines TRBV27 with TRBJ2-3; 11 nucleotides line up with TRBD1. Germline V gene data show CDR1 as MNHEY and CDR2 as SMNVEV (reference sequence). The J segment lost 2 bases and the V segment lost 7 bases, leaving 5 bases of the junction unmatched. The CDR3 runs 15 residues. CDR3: CASTRTGGFTDTQYF. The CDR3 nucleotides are TGTGCCAGCACCCGGACAGGGGGCTTCACAGATACGCAGTATTTT.